One sample yielded the 16 T cell receptor beta chains listed below, sequenced in a study of beta chain features in type 1 diabetes (dated by TCRdb to the late 2010s). Libraries were made using the immunoSEQ multiplex PCR assay. The entire isolated RNA was reverse transcribed using the High Capacity cDNA Reverse Transcription Kit, and thus expressed TCRB transcripts were sequenced. The table was pulled from immuneACCESS by TCRdb, which kept in-frame rearrangements only. Such tables lose some clones; where checked, under half of the loss comes from unresolved V genes, and the rest has no known cause. Across this sample there are a few hundred thousand clones, with 7.5% to 10% seen only once. The ten biggest clones cover about 0.037% of the sample. Sequenced: naive CD4+ T cells from blood. The cell subset or site label corresponds to: true naive CD4+ T cells. The receptors were sampled from a woman aged 18-35 years in good health.

The table lists this clone with a few counts. V and J are TRBV7-9 and TRBJ2-7; 13 bases line up with TRBD2. V lost 4 bases and J lost 1; bases outside the gene matches: 1. The CDR3 contains 15 residues. Germline CDR1 reads SEHNR; CDR2 reads FQNEAQ (reference sequence). CDR3 loop: CASSSTSGRSYEQYF. For the CDR3, the DNA is TGTGCCAGCAGCTCGACTAGCGGGAGGTCCTACGAGCAGTACTTC.

This clone was counted ten times or more. The chain links TRBV10-3 to TRBJ2-7, with D possibly matching TRBD2 (5 bases). The CDR3 extends over 12 amino acids. Germline CDR1 is ENHRY and CDR2 is SYGVKD. With 4 bases removed from V and 5 bases from J, the gap between germline ends came to 9 bases. CDR3 protein: CAISATGNEQYF. In DNA form, the CDR3 reads TGTGCCATCAGTGCTACGGGGAACGAGCAGTACTTC.

A few counts support this clone. The rearrangement joins TRBV7-2 to TRBJ2-5; 13 nucleotides line up with TRBD2. From germline, CDR1 is SGHTA and CDR2 FQGNSA. The junction had 8 bases not matched to a gene; V was cut back by 2 bases and J by 2 bases. This CDR3 region has 18 residues. CDR3 sequence reads: CASSLKLAGGRRQETQYF. In DNA form, the CDR3 reads TGTGCCAGCAGCTTAAAACTAGCGGGGGGGCGGCGGCAAGAGACCCAGTACTTC.

The chain carries TRBV5-1 and TRBJ2-7; TRBD2 matches at 9 bases. The ends lost 4 bases at V and 3 bases at J; junction bases unmatched: 8. The germline gives CDR1 SGHRS, CDR2 YFSETQ. The CDR3 loop spans 15 amino acids. DNA for the CDR3: TGCGCCAGCAGCGGGGGGCGGGAGGGCCTCTACGAGCAGTACTTC. Residues: CASSGGREGLYEQYF. The whole variable domain, remainder taken from reference TRBV5-1 and TRBJ2-7, is KAGVTQTPRYLIKTRGQQVTLSCSPISGHRSVSWYQQTPGQGLQFLFEYFSETQRNKGNFPGRFSGRQFSNSRSEMNVSTLELGDSALYLCASSGGREGLYEQYFGPGTRLTVT.

This clone was seen a handful of times. The V and J genes are TRBV15 and TRBJ2-6, with 9 bases aligning to TRBD1. The germline CDR1 and CDR2 sequences are LNHNV and YYDKDF (reference sequence). The CDR3 contains 22 residues. With V trimmed by 0 bases and J by 4 bases, 19 bases remained unmatched. For the CDR3, the DNA is TGTGCCACCAGCAGAGAATTTCCCGGACAGGGGATGGTCGCCGCAGGGGCCAACGTCCTGACTTTC. Its protein is CATSREFPGQGMVAAGANVLTF.

This clone has only a few counts. The rearrangement uses TRBV5-1 and TRBJ1-2, with 7 positions matching TRBD1. Trimming at V came to 1 base and at J to 2 bases, leaving 5 bases not matched to a gene. CDR1 is SGHRS and CDR2 is YFSETQ in the germline V gene. The CDR3 contains 15 residues. The CDR3 coding sequence is TGCGCCAGCAGCTTGCCCGGGACAGCCAACTATGGCTACACCTTC. Translated, it gives CASSLPGTANYGYTF.

CDR3 residues: CASSLESGLLATQYF. In DNA form, the CDR3 reads TGTGCCAGCAGCTTAGAATCAGGGCTACTCGCGACCCAGTACTTC. V usage is TRBV7-6 and J usage is TRBJ2-5; tentative D call: TRBD1 (5 bases). The V end was cut by 1 base, the J end by 7 bases, with 16 bases between. The CDR3 totals 15 residues. In germline, CDR1 is SGHVS, CDR2 FNYEAQ.

This chain links TRBV18 with TRBJ1-1, with TRBD1 matching over 7 bases. The CDR3 totals 15 residues. Germline V gene data show CDR1 as KGHSH and CDR2 as LQKENI. Trimming took 3 bases from V and 1 from J; bases not matched to a gene: 5. The CDR3 DNA reads as TGTGCCAGCTCACCGGGCAGGGGGGCGAACACTGAAGCTTTCTTT. Amino acid sequence: CASSPGRGANTEAFF.

The chain has TRBV11-1 and TRBJ1-1, with no clear D. The CDR3 is made up of 14 amino acids. Trimming shortened V by 8 bases and J by 1 base, and 14 bases separated the two germline ends. Germline CDR1 SGHAT, CDR2 FQDESV (reference sequence). For the CDR3, the DNA is TGTGCCAGCGTCCTCCGGTTTGGGAACACTGAAGCTTTCTTT. Its protein is CASVLRFGNTEAFF.

The chain carries TRBV5-1 and TRBJ2-5, with 10 bases that match TRBD2. The CDR3 has 15 amino acids. Germline loops: CDR1 SGHRS, CDR2 YFSETQ. V was pared by 0 bases and J by 2 bases, with 1 base of the junction left unmatched. CDR3 sequence reads: CASSLERGGQETQYF. CDR3 in DNA: TGCGCCAGCAGCTTGGAGCGGGGGGGACAAGAGACCCAGTACTTC.

This clone was picked up a small number of times. This chain joins TRBV4-1 and TRBJ1-3, with D possibly TRBD1 on 6 matching bases. There are 16 residues in the CDR3. V was clipped by 3 bases and J by 4 bases, with 16 bases between them. Germline V gene lookup returns CDR1 MGHRA and CDR2 YSYEKL. CDR3 in amino acids: CASSHGGGAGGNTIYF. CDR3 nucleotide sequence: TGCGCCAGCAGCCACGGTGGGGGGGCAGGAGGAAACACCATATATTTT.

The table lists this clone with a few counts. The rearrangement joins TRBV5-1 to TRBJ1-6; 10 bases fit TRBD1. The V gene end was trimmed by 4 bases and the J gene end by 9 bases; junction bases not matched to a gene: 7. The CDR3 has 15 amino acids. Germline V gene data show CDR1 as SGHRS and CDR2 as YFSETQ. CDR3 bases: TGCGCCAGCAGCGCTGACAGGGGGCCTGGTTCACCCCTCCACTTT. It is translated as CASSADRGPGSPLHF.

On this clone itself: The sample contains more than one DNA sequence encoding this CDR3. The V gene is TRBV19, the J gene TRBJ1-1; D not resolved. The germline V gene has CDR1 LNHDA and CDR2 SQIVND (reference sequence). The CDR3 runs 13 residues. Trimming shortened V by 3 bases and J by 6 bases, and 11 bases separated the two germline ends. The CDR3 region is CASSIRGGAEAFF. DNA of the CDR3: TGTGCCAGTAGTATTCGCGGCGGCGCTGAAGCTTTCTTT.

In this sample, this clone turned up a few times. This chain uses TRBV4-1 with TRBJ1-4; 10 positions agree with TRBD1. This CDR3 has 15 residues. The germline CDR1 and CDR2 sequences are MGHRA and YSYEKL. Trimming cost V 1 base and J 7 bases; bases outside gene matches: 3. The CDR3 loop reads CASSQAGQGSEKLFF. The DNA for the CDR3 is TGCGCCAGCAGCCAAGCGGGACAGGGGAGTGAAAAACTGTTTTTT.

In its sample, this clone was seen a few times. The rearrangement joins TRBV9 to TRBJ2-1; perhaps TRBD1 as D (7 bases). The CDR3 loop spans 17 amino acids. The V end was cut by 0 bases, the J end by 5 bases, with 18 bases between. From germline, CDR1 is SGDLS and CDR2 YYNGEE. CDR3 in DNA: TGTGCCAGCAGCGTAGCGGGGGCCCGACAGGGAAACAATGAGCAGTTCTTC. Amino acid sequence: CASSVAGARQGNNEQFF.

This clone was observed a few times. The CDR3 is CASSFRDTTYEQYF. The DNA for the CDR3 is TGTGCCAGCAGCTTCCGGGACACTACCTACGAGCAGTACTTC. V is TRBV13 and J is TRBJ2-7; D may be TRBD1 (6 bases). CDR1 is PRHDT and CDR2 is FYEKMQ in the germline V gene (reference sequence). The V gene lost 3 bases and the J gene lost 2 bases, with 11 bases spanning the gap. This CDR3 comprises 14 residues.